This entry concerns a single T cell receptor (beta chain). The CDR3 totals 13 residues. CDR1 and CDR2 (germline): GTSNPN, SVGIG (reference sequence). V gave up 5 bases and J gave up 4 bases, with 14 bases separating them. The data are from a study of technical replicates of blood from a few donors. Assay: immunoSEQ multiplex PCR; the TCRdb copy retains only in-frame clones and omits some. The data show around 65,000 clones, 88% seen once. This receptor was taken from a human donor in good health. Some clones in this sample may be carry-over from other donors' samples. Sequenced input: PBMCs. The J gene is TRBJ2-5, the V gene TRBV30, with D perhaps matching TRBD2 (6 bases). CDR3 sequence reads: CAWGPGAGETQYF. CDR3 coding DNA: TGTGCCTGGGGGCCGGGAGCCGGAGAGACCCAGTACTTC.